Included here is one T cell receptor (beta chain) sequence, with context. Its antigen is unknown. The assay ran at deep level. Assay: immunoSEQ multiplex PCR; the TCRdb copy retains only in-frame clones and omits some. The sample consists of hundreds of thousands of clones, almost 97% of them appearing once. These data originate in a study of shared clonotypes between healthy human individuals. The CDR3 has 15 amino acids. Germline-derived CDR1 and CDR2 are SGDLS and YYNGEE. Trimming took off 0 bases at V and 8 bases at J, with 14 bases between the two ends. Notes on the study in general: Larger estimated richness was generally seen in naive subsets than in memory subsets. It was observed that 4% to 6% of naive CD4 clonotypes were shared across a handful of donors.

Sequenced: naive CD4+ T cells sorted from blood. The sample's subset: CD45RA+ positively selected. The chain links TRBV9 to TRBJ1-4; D remains ambiguous. This TCR derives from a woman aged 30 to 39 in good health. The CDR3 loop reads CASSVGSGLGEKLFF. The CDR3 DNA follows: TGTGCCAGCAGCGTAGGCTCGGGTTTGGGGGAAAAACTGTTTTTT.